The rows below give T cell receptor beta chains drawn from one sample of a study of T cell responses to AZD1222 COVID-19 vaccine. The repertoire was sequenced with immunoSEQ multiplex PCR; TCRdb's copy has only in-frame clones and lacks some. The data hold some 99,000 clones, with about 90% observed a single time. Here the sequenced sample was peripheral blood, taken 28 days after the second AZD1222 dose. These receptors all stem from an adult who received the AZD1222 COVID-19 vaccine. Each CDR3 is given with its conserved first and last residue. D genes are given only for firm matches. Expanded clones are given a class, and other clones once, few, many or no size at all.

j_call v_call clone_size d_call cdr3_aa cdr3_nt
TRBJ2-5 TRBV27 - TRBD1 CASSYGQGAAQYF TGTGCCAGCAGCTACGGACAGGGGGCGGCCCAGTACTTC
TRBJ2-3 TRBV4-1 - TRBD2 CASSQPTSGTDTQYF TGCGCCAGCAGCCAACCGACTAGCGGCACAGATACGCAGTATTTT
TRBJ2-7 TRBV3-1/TRBV3-2 - TRBD1 CASSQQTGGEQYF TGTGCCAGCAGCCAACAAACAGGGGGCGAGCAGTACTTC
TRBJ2-2 TRBV7-2 - - CASMGTANTGELFF TGTGCCAGCATGGGGACCGCGAACACCGGGGAGCTGTTTTTT
TRBJ1-2 TRBV19 - TRBD1 CASSMGRDRHGYTF TGTGCCAGTAGTATGGGGCGGGACAGACATGGCTACACCTTC
TRBJ1-2 TRBV28 once - CASSRDGNYGYTF TGTGCCAGCAGCCGGGACGGAAACTATGGCTACACCTTC
TRBJ2-3 TRBV2 - - CARGIGRNTDTQYF TGTGCCAGAGGAATCGGGAGAAACACAGATACGCAGTATTTT
TRBJ2-7 TRBV5-4 - - CASRSGTQIYEQYF TGTGCCAGCAGATCCGGGACTCAGATCTACGAGCAGTACTTC
TRBJ1-1 TRBV6-5 - TRBD1 CASRRGEAFF TGTGCCAGCCGCAGGGGGGAAGCTTTCTTT
TRBJ2-3 TRBV30 - - CAWKQSDTQYF TGTGCCTGGAAACAAAGCGATACGCAGTATTTT
TRBJ2-7 TRBV14 - - CASSQDFQGYEQYF TGTGCCAGCAGCCAAGATTTTCAGGGATACGAGCAGTACTTC
TRBJ1-2 TRBV19 - - CASSIDGRGYTF TGTGCCAGTAGTATAGATGGGCGTGGCTACACCTTC
TRBJ2-4 TRBV14 - - CASSQDRRIDIQYF TGTGCCAGCAGCCAAGATCGGCGAATCGACATTCAGTACTTC
TRBJ1-2 TRBV27 - - CASSLSEAGSYGYTF TGTGCCAGCAGTTTGTCGGAAGCCGGGTCCTATGGCTACACCTTC
TRBJ2-7 TRBV7-2 - TRBD1 CASSFLQGDIYEQYF TGTGCCAGCAGCTTTTTACAGGGGGACATCTACGAGCAGTACTTC
TRBJ1-2 TRBV19 - - CASSLAGRVYGYTF TGTGCCAGTAGCCTCGCGGGAAGAGTTTATGGCTACACCTTC
TRBJ1-2 TRBV2 - - CASSERSGEVGYTF TGTGCCAGCAGCGAACGTAGTGGGGAGGTCGGCTACACCTTC
TRBJ2-2 TRBV11-2 few - CASSPYVGELFF TGTGCCAGCAGCCCGTACGTGGGGGAGCTGTTTTTT
TRBJ2-2 TRBV5-5 - - CASSPLWVGNTGELFF TGTGCCAGCAGCCCCCTTTGGGTCGGAAACACCGGGGAGCTGTTTTTT
TRBJ1-1 TRBV19 - TRBD1 CASSIRTGGGSEAFF TGTGCCAGTAGTATACGGACAGGGGGAGGGTCTGAAGCTTTCTTT
TRBJ2-6 TRBV24-1 - TRBD2 CATSDPPTAGGGANVLTF TGTGCCACCAGTGACCCCCCTACGGCGGGGGGAGGGGCCAACGTCCTGACTTTC
TRBJ2-5 TRBV5-6 - TRBD2 CASSPTSGTQYF TGTGCCAGCAGTCCGACTAGCGGGACCCAGTACTTC
TRBJ2-1 TRBV7-2 - TRBD2 CASSLASGSQNEQFF TGTGCCAGCAGCTTAGCTAGCGGGAGTCAGAATGAGCAGTTCTTC
TRBJ1-2 TRBV30 - - CAWTGSGYGYTF TGTGCCTGGACGGGATCGGGCTATGGCTACACCTTC
TRBJ1-4 TRBV19 - - CASSPGATNEKLFF TGTGCCAGTAGCCCAGGTGCAACTAATGAAAAACTGTTTTTT
TRBJ2-3 TRBV9 - TRBD2 CASSVDGRSDTQYF TGTGCCAGCAGCGTAGACGGGAGGTCAGATACGCAGTATTTT
TRBJ2-5 TRBV3-1/TRBV3-2 once - CASSHGLFRDSQETQYF TGTGCCAGCAGCCACGGCTTATTCCGGGACTCACAAGAGACCCAGTACTTC
TRBJ1-1 TRBV28 - - CASSQLRNTEAFF TGTGCCAGCAGTCAGTTGAGGAACACTGAAGCTTTCTTT
TRBJ2-5 TRBV10-3 - - CAISDQGSNQETQYF TGTGCCATCAGTGATCAGGGGTCAAACCAAGAGACCCAGTACTTC
TRBJ1-1 TRBV9 - - CASSPFLGGNTEAFF TGTGCCAGCAGCCCCTTTCTGGGGGGGAACACTGAAGCTTTCTTT
TRBJ1-1 TRBV7-3 - TRBD1 CASSPNGDRARNTEAFF TGTGCCAGCAGCCCGAATGGAGACAGGGCCCGGAACACTGAAGCTTTCTTT
TRBJ2-7 TRBV5-4 once - CASSLLTRVDEQYF TGTGCCAGCAGCTTGTTGACCAGGGTGGACGAGCAGTACTTC
TRBJ1-5 TRBV19 - - CASSALSGPNQPQHF TGTGCCAGTAGCGCCTTATCCGGGCCGAATCAGCCCCAGCATTTT
TRBJ2-7 TRBV18 - TRBD1 CASGQGTYEQYF TGTGCCAGTGGACAGGGAACCTACGAGCAGTACTTC
TRBJ1-2 TRBV5-8 few - CASSLFPENYGYTF TGTGCCAGCAGCTTGTTCCCAGAGAACTATGGCTACACCTTC
TRBJ2-1 TRBV27 - - CASSPGSRGMQFF TGTGCCAGCAGCCCGGGGAGTCGGGGTATGCAGTTCTTC
TRBJ2-1 TRBV5-1 - TRBD2 CASSSGTSGRVYNEQFF TGCGCCAGCAGCTCCGGGACTAGCGGGAGAGTCTACAATGAGCAGTTCTTC
TRBJ1-6 TRBV5-1 - - CASSREAQNSPLHF TGCGCCAGCTCCCGGGAAGCGCAGAATTCACCCCTCCACTTT
TRBJ1-4 TRBV3-1/TRBV3-2 - - CASKTIATNEKLFF TGTGCCAGCAAAACCATTGCAACTAATGAAAAACTGTTTTTT
TRBJ2-1 TRBV5-1 - TRBD2 CASSLPRGGGVSYNEQFF TGCGCCAGCAGCCTCCCACGCGGGGGGGGAGTATCCTACAATGAGCAGTTCTTC
TRBJ2-5 TRBV11-2 - - CASSSRPGETQYF TGTGCCAGCAGCTCACGACCTGGGGAGACCCAGTACTTC
TRBJ2-3 TRBV5-4 - TRBD2 CASSPAGGRSYPSTDTQYF TGTGCCAGCAGCCCGGCGGGCGGGAGGAGCTACCCTAGCACAGATACGCAGTATTTT
TRBJ2-2 TRBV5-1 once TRBD1 CASSGGQGITGELFF TGCGCCAGCAGCGGGGGACAGGGGATTACCGGGGAGCTGTTTTTT